This T cell receptor (beta chain) was recovered during a study of blood T cell repertoires in COVID-19 (dated by TCRdb to 2018 to 2021). For the wider study: The collaborator samples originated in the United States, Italy and Spain and spanned the acute and convalescent phases of COVID-19. The prospective study material was composed of cDNA or gDNA derived from T cells, B-cell-depleted T cells, or PBMCs. Subjects who had been exposed to COVID-19, were actively infected with it, or had recovered from it provided the deeply sampled blood TCRbeta repertoires that made up the dataset. The repertoires were released in a freely available public database meant as a resource for research on the immune response to SARS-CoV-2. The samples were drawn from the first 160 participants of the ongoing ImmuneRACE study and from some 1,300 subjects provided by 6 global collaborators. Nearly every sample came with metadata listing a de-identified subject ID, COVID-19 status, age in years and sex. Where available, HLA class I and class II types were obtained from metadata supplied by the sample provider rather than from assay-based typing.

General findings and caveats noted by the study authors: The amount of clinical and demographic metadata varied by source and participant and was provided uncurated.

In Seattle, one collaborating source enrolled patients while the infection was active and tracked those patients longitudinally over the course of disease. Whole blood was collected in K2EDTA tubes by collaborating institutions according to the institutions' own protocols. Collaborator samples were shipped for TCRbeta analysis as frozen whole blood, isolated PBMCs, or DNA extracted from either sample type. The CDR3 starts with the cysteine, ends with the phenylalanine, and has 18 residues. CDR3 DNA only is kept here, 54 bases in frame from base 1. Trimmed from V: 11 bases; trimmed from J: 2 bases; junction bases lacking a gene match: 18. A note on this clone: No antigen is known for it. No clone much larger than this one lies a single base away; base qualities are absent.

The immunoSEQ Assay, a bias-controlled multiplex PCR, was used to amplify TCRbeta CDR3 regions from genomic DNA. In the paper's pipeline: The number of nucleated cells in each sample was estimated by amplification of reference gene primers within the assay. Sequence reads were collapsed and filtered to measure the absolute abundance of every unique TCRbeta CDR3 rearrangement. For each sample, productive Simpson clonality was calculated by taking the square root of Simpson's diversity index across productive rearrangements. As stored in TCRdb, this immuneACCESS dataset retains in-frame rearrangements with V and J assigned. A fraction of the clones does not appear; measured against another copy, unresolved V genes explain less than half of the discrepancy, and the remainder lacks a known reason. Clonal size and the V and J genes are those of that table, whereas D and trimming came from the DNA. The sample data list approximately 150,000 clones, and around four fifths of these were observed just once. Less than 3% of the sample belongs to the ten largest clones.

The sequence came from a woman older than 75 with COVID-19, enrolled during active disease. The chain joins TRBV23-1 to TRBJ2-7, with TRBD2 matching 13 junction bases. TRBV23-1 is classed as an ORF, of uncertain function. Sequenced: peripheral blood. Here the CDR3 is given as CAASSGTFGTSGTYEQYF. In nucleotide form, the sequence is TGCGCCGCCTCATCCGGGACGTTCGGGACTAGCGGGACCTACGAGCAGTACTTC.